This TCR beta chain was documented in a study of blood T cells in healthy people across ages. The CDR3 totals 16 residues. V lost 2 bases to trimming and J lost 0 bases, with 14 bases between them. CDR1 MNHNY and CDR2 SVGAGI come from the germline V gene (reference sequence). PCR was performed a second time for about 7 to 11 cycles using a sample-barcoded 5' primer and a J-beta primer mix. TCRdb redid the calling of the 5' RACE reads with MiXCR, one entry per CDR3 protein. This sample has about 970,000 distinct CDR3 sequences, with just over 50% found just once. This clonotype was sampled from a woman aged 60-75 years in good health. Source material: blood. The chain has TRBV6-6 and TRBJ2-7; D tentatively reads TRBD1 or TRBD2 (5 bases each). The CDR3 region is CASSYTPGPNSYEQYF. CDR3 DNA sequence: TGTGCCAGCAGTTACACCCCGGGGCCGAACTCCTACGAGCAGTACTTC.